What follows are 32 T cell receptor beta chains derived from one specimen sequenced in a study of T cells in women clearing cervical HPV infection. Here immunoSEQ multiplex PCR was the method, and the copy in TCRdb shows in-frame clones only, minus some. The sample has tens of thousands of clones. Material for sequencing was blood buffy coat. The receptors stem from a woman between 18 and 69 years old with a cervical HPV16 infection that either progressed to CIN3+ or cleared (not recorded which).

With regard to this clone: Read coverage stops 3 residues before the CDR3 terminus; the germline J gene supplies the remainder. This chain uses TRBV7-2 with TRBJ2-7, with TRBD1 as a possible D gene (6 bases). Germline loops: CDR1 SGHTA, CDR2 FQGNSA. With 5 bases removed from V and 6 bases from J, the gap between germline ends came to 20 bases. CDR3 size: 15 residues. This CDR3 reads CASSANHGTSGEQYF. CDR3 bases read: TGTGCCAGCAGCGCTAACCACGGGACATCAGGCGAG.

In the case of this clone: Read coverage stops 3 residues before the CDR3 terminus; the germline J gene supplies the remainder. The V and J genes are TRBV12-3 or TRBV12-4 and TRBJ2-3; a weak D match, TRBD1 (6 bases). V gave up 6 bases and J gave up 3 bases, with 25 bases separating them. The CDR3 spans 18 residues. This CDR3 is CASSPRELEERGTDTQYF. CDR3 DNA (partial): TGTGCCAGCAGCCCCCGTGAGCTAGAGGAGAGGGGGACAGATACG.

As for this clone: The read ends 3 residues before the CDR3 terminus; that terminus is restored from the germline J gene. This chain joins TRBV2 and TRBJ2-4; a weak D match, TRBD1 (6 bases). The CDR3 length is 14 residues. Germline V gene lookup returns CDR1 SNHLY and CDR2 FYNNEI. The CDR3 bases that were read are TGTGCCAGCAGTGAAGCGAGGGGGAATCAGCCT. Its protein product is CASSEARGNQP. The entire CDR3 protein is CASSEARGNQPQYF.

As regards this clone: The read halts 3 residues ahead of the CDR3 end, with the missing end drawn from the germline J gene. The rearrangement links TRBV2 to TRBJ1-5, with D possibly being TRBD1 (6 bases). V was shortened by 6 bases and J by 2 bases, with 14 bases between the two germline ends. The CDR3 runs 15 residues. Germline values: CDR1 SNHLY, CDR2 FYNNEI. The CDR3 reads CASSVDSYGNQPQHF. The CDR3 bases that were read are TGTGCCAGCAGCGTGGACAGCTACGGCAATCAGCCC.

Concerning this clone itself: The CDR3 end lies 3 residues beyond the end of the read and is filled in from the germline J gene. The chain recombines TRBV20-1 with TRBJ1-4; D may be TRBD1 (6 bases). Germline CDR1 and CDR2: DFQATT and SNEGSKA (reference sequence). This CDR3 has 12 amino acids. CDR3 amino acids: CSARRRGQGLFF. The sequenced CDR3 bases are TGCAGTGCTAGGCGGCGGGGGCAGGGA.

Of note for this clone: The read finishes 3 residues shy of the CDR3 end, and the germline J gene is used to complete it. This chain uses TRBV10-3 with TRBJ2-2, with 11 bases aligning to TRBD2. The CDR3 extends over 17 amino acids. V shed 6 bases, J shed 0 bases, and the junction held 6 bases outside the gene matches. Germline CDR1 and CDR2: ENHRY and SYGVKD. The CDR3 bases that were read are TGTGCCATCAGGGCTACTAGCGGGGGCCCGAACACCGGGGAG. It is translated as CAIRATSGGPNTGE. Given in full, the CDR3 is CAIRATSGGPNTGELFF.

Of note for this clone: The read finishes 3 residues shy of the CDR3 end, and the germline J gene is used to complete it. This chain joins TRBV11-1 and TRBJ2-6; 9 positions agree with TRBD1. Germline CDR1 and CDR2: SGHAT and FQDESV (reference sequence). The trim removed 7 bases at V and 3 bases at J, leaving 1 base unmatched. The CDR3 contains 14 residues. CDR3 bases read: TGTGCCAGCATGGACAGGGGTGGGGCCAACGTC. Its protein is CASMDRGGANV. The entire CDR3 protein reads CASMDRGGANVLTF.

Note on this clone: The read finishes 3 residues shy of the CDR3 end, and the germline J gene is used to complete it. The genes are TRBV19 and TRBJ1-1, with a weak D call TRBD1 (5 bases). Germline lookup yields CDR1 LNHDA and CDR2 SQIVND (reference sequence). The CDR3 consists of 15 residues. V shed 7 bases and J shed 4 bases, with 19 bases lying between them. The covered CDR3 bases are TGTGCCAGTACCCCTGGGGCGGAGTTTGGCACTGAA. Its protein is CASTPGAEFGTE. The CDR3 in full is CASTPGAEFGTEAFF.

The CDR3 protein is CASSDSNLAGGPCDYNEQFF. CDR3 DNA (partial): TGTGCCAGCAGTGACTCGAATCTAGCGGGGGGGCCCTGTGACTACAATGAG. The J gene is TRBJ2-1, the V gene TRBV6-4, with 12 bases fitting TRBD2. The CDR3 goes on 3 residues after the read ends, and that part is filled in from the germline J gene. CDR3 size: 20 residues. V gave up 0 bases and J gave up 3 bases; unmatched junction bases: 12. Germline values: CDR1 MRHNA, CDR2 SNTAGT.

The DNA read from the CDR3 is TGTGCCAGCAGCTCGGACAGAGATGGGACC. This translates into CASSSDRDGT. The full CDR3 protein reads CASSSDRDGTQYF. This chain connects TRBV7-3 to TRBJ2-5, with D possibly TRBD1 on 6 matching bases. The read ends 3 residues shy of where the CDR3 ends; the end is completed using the germline J gene. Trimming cost V 4 bases and J 7 bases, with 13 bases left between them. There are 13 residues in the CDR3. Germline-derived CDR1 and CDR2 are SGHTA and FQGTGA.

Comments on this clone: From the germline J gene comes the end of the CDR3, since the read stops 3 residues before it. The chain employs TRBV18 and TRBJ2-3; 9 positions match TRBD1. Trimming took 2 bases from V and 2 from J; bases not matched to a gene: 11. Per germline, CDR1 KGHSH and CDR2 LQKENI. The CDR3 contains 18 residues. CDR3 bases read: TGTGCCAGCTCACCATCGATTAGAGGGACAGGGCTCACAGATACG. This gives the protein CASSPSIRGTGLTDT. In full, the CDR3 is CASSPSIRGTGLTDTQYF. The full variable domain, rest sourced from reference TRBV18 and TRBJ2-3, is NAGVMQNPRHLVRRRGQEARLRCSPMKGHSHVYWYRQLPEEGLKFMVYLQKENIIDESGMPKERFSAEFPKEGPSILRIQQVVRGDSAAYFCASSPSIRGTGLTDTQYFGPGTRLTVL.

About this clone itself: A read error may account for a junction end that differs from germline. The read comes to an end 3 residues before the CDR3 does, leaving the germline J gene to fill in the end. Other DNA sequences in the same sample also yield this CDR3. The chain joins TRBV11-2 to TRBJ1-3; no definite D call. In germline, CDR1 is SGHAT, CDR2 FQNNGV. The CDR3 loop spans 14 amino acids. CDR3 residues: CASSLAGVGNTIYF. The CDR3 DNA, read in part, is TGTGCCAGCAGCTTAGCAGGTGTAGGAAACACT.

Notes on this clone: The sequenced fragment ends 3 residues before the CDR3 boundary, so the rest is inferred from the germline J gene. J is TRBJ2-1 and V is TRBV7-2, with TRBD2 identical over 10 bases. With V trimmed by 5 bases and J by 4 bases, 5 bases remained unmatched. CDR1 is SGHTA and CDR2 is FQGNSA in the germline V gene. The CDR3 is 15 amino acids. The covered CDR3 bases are TGTGCCAGCAGCCCTACTAGCGGGATATACAATGAG. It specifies CASSPTSGIYNE. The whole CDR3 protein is CASSPTSGIYNEQFF. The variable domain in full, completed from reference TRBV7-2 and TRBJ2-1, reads GAGVSQSPSNKVTEKGKDVELRCDPISGHTALYWYRQSLGQGLEFLIYFQGNSAPDKSGLPSDRFSAERTGGSVSTLTIQRTQQEDSAVYLCASSPTSGIYNEQFFGPGTRLTVL.

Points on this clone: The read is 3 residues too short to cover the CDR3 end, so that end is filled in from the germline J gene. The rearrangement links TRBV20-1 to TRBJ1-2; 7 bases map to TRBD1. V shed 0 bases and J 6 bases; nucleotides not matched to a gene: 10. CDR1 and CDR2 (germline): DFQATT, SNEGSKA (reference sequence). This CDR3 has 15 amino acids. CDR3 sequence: CSARDPQGVANGYTF. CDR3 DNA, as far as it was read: TGCAGTGCTAGAGATCCGCAGGGGGTCGCTAATGGC.

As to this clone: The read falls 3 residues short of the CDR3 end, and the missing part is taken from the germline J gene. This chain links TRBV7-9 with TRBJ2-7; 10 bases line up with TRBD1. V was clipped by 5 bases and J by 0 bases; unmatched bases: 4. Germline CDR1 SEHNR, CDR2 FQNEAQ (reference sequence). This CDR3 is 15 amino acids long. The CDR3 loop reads CASSGDRGASYEQYF. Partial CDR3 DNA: TGTGCCAGCAGCGGGGACAGGGGAGCCTCCTACGAG.

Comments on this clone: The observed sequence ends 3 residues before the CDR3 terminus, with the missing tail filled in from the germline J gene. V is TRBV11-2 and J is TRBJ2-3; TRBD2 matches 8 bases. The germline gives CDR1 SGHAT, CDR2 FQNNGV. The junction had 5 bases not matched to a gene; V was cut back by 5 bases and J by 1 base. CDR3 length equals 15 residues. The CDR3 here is CASSRSGEGTDTQYF. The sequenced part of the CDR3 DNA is TGTGCCAGCAGCCGTAGCGGGGAAGGCACAGATACG.

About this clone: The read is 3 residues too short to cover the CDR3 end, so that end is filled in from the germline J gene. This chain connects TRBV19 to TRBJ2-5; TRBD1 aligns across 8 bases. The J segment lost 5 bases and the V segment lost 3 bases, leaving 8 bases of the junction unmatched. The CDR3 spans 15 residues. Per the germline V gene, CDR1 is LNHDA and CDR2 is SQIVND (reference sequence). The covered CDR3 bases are TGTGCCAGTAGTATCAACTACAGGGGGTCGGAGACC. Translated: CASSINYRGSET. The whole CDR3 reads CASSINYRGSETQYF.

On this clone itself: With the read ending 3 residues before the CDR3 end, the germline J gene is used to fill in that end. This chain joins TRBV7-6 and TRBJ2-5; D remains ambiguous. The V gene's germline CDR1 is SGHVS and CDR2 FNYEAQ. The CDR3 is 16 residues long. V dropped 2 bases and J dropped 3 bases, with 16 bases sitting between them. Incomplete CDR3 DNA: TGTGCCAGCAGCTTAAGGGCCGGCAGGCTAAAAGAGACC. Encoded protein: CASSLRAGRLKET. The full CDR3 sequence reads CASSLRAGRLKETQYF.

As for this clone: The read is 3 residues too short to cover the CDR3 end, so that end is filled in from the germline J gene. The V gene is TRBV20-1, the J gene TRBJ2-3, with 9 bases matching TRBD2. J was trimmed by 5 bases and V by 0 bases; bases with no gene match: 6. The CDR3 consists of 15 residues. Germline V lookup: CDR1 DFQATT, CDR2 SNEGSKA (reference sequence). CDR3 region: CSARDGGGAGDTQYF. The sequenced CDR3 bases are TGCAGTGCTAGAGATGGCGGGGGGGCGGGAGATACG.

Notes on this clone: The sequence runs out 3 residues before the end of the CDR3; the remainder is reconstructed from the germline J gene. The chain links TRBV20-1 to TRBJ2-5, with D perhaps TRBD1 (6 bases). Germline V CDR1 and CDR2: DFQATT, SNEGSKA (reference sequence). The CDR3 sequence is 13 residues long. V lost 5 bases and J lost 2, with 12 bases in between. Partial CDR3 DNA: TGCAGTGCTGAGACAGGCCTACAAGAGACC. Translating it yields CSAETGLQET. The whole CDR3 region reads CSAETGLQETQYF.

The CDR3 DNA, read in part, is TGCAGTGCTAGAGCCAGGCACAATGAG. It specifies CSARARHNE. The full CDR3 reads CSARARHNEQFF. The rearrangement joins TRBV20-1 to TRBJ2-1, with unresolved D. The read ends 3 residues early relative to the CDR3; the germline J gene fills the gap. The CDR3 consists of 12 residues. Germline loops: CDR1 DFQATT, CDR2 SNEGSKA (reference sequence). The V end was cut by 1 base, the J end by 5 bases, with 6 bases between.

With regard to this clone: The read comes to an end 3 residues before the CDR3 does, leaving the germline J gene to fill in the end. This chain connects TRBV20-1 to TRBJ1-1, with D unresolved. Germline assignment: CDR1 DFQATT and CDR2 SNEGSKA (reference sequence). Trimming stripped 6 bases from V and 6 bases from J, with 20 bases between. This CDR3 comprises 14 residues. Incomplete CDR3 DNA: TGCAGTGCCCACGCGGTTTTAAGTGGCTCTGAA. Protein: CSAHAVLSGSE. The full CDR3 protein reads CSAHAVLSGSEAFF.

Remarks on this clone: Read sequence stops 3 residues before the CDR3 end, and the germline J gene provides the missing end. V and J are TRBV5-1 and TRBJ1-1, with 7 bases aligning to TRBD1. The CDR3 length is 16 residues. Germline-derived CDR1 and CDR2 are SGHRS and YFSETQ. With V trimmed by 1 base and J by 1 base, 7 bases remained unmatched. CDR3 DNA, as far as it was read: TGCGCCAGCAGCTTGAGGGGGCCATTAAGGAACACTGAA. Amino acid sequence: CASSLRGPLRNTE. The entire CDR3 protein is CASSLRGPLRNTEAFF.

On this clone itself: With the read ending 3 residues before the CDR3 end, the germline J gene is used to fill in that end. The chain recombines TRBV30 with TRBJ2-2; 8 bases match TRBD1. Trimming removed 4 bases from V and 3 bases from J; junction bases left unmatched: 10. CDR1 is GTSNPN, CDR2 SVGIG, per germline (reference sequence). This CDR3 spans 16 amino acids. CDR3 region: CAWKRGPGQDTGELFF. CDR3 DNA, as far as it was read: TGTGCCTGGAAGAGGGGTCCGGGACAGGACACCGGGGAG.

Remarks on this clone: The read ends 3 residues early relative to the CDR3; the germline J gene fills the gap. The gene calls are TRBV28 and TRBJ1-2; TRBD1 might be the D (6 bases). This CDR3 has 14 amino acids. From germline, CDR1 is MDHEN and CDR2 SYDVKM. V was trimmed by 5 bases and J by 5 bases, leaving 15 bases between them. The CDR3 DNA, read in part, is TGTGCCAGCAGTGTCAATGGGGGCTTTTATGGC. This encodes CASSVNGGFYG. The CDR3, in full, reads CASSVNGGFYGYTF.

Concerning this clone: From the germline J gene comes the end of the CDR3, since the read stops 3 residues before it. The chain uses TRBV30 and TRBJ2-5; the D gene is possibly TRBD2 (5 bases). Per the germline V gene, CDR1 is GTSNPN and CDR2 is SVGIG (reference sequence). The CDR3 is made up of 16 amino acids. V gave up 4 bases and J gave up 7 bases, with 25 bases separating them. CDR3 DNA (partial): TGTGCCTGGAATGACCCTGCGGGCGTTCCTGTTGGGACC. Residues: CAWNDPAGVPVGT. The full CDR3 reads CAWNDPAGVPVGTQYF.

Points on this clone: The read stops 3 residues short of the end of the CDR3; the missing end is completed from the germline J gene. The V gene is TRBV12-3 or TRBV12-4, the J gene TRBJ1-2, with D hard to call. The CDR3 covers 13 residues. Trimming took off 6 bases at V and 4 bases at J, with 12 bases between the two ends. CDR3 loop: CASSAGIPYGYTF. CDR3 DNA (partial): TGTGCCAGCAGCGCGGGAATCCCCTATGGC.

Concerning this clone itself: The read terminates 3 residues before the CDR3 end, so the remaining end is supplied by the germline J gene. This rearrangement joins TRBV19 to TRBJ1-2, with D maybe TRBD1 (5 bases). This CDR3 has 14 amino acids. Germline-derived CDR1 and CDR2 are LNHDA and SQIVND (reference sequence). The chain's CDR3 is CASSKDISYNDYTF. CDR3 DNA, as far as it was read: TGTGCCAGTAGTAAGGACATCTCCTACAATGAC.

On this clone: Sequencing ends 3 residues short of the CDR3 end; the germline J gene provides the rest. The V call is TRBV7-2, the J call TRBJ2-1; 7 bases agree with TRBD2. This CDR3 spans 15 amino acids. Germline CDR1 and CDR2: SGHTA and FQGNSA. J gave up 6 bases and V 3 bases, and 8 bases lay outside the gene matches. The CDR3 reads CASSFGLGPPNEQFF. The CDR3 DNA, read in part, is TGTGCCAGCAGCTTTGGACTAGGCCCCCCCAATGAG.

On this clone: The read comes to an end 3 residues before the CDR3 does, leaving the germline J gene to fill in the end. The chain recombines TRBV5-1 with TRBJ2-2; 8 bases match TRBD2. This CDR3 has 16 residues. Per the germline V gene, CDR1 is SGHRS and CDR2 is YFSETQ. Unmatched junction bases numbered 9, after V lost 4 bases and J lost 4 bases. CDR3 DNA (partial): TGCGCCAGCAGCAATAGCGGGGCACAACTCACCGGGGAG. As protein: CASSNSGAQLTGE. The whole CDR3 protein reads CASSNSGAQLTGELFF.

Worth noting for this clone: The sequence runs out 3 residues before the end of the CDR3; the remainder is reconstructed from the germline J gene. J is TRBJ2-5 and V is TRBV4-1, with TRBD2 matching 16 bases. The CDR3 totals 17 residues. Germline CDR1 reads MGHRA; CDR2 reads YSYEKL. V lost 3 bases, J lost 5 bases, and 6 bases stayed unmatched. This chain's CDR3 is CASSQGTSGGAMETQYF. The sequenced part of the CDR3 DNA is TGCGCCAGCAGCCAGGGGACTAGCGGGGGGGCCATGGAGACC.

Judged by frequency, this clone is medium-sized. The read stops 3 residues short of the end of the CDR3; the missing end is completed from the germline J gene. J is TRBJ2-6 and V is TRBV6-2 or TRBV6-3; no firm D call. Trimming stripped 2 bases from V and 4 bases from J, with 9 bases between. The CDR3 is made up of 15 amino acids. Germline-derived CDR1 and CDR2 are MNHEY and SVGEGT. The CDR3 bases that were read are TGTGCCAGCAGTTACGGTAGCCCCGGGGCCAACGTC. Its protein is CASSYGSPGANV. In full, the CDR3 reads CASSYGSPGANVLTF.